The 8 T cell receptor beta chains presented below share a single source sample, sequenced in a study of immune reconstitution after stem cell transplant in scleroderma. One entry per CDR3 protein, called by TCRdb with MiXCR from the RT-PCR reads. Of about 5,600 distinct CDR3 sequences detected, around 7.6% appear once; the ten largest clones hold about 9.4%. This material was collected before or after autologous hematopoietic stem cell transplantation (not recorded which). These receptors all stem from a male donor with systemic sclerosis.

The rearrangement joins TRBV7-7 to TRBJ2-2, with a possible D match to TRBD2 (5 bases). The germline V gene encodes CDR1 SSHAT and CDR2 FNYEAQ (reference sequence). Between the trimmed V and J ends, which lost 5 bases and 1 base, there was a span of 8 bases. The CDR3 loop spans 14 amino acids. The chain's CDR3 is CASSIGLNTGELFF. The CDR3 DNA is TGTGCCAGCAGCATCGGACTGAACACCGGGGAGCTGTTTTTT. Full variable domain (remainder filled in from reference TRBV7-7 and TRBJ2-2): GAGVSQSPRYKVTKRGQDVTLRCDPISSHATLYWYQQALGQGPEFLTYFNYEAQPDKSGLPSDRFSAERPEGSISTLTIQRTEQRDSAMYRCASSIGLNTGELFFGEGSRLTVL.

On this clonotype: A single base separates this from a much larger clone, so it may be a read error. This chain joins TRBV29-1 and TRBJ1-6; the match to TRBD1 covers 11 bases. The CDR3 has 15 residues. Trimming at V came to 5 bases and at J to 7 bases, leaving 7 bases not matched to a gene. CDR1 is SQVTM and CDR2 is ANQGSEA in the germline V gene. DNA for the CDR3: TGCAGCGTTACCTTCAGGACAGGGGGCAATTCACCCCTCCACTTT. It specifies CSVTFRTGGNSPLHF.

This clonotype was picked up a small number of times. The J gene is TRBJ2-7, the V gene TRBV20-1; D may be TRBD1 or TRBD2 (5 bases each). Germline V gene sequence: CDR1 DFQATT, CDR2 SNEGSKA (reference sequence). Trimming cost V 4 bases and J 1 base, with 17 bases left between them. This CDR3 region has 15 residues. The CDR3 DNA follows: TGCAGTGCTAATCCCGAGGGGTCCTATTCCTACGAGCAGTACTTC. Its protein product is CSANPEGSYSYEQYF.

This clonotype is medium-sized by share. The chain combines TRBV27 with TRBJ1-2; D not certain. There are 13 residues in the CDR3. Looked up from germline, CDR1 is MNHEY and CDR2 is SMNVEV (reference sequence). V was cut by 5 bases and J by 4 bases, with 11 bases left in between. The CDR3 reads CASSPRTAYGYTF. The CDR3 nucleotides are TGTGCCAGCAGTCCACGGACCGCCTATGGCTACACCTTC.

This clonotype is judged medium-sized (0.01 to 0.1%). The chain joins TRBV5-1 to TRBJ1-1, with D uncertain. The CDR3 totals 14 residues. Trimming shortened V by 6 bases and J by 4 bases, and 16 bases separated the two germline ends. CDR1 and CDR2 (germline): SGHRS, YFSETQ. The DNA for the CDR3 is TGCGCCAGCATTGAGCTGGGGAGATCCACTGAAGCTTTCTTT. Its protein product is CASIELGRSTEAFF. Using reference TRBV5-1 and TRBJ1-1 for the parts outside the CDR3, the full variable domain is KAGVTQTPRYLIKTRGQQVTLSCSPISGHRSVSWYQQTPGQGLQFLFEYFSETQRNKGNFPGRFSGRQFSNSRSEMNVSTLELGDSALYLCASIELGRSTEAFFGQGTRLTVV.

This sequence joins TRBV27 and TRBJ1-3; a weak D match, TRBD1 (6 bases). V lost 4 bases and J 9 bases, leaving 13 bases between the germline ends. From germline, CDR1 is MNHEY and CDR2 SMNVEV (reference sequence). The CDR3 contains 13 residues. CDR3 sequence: CASSSSETGTIYF. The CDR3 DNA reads TGTGCCAGCAGTTCCTCTGAGACAGGCACCATATATTTT.

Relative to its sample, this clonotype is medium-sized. The DNA of the CDR3 is TGTGCCAGCAGCCTACGGTCTTACTCTGGAAACACCATATATTTT. Its protein product is CASSLRSYSGNTIYF. The chain carries TRBV5-6 and TRBJ1-3; D ambiguous. The V and J ends lost 4 bases and 0 bases respectively, with 11 bases between them. CDR3 length: 15 residues. Germline loops: CDR1 SGHDT, CDR2 YYEEEE.

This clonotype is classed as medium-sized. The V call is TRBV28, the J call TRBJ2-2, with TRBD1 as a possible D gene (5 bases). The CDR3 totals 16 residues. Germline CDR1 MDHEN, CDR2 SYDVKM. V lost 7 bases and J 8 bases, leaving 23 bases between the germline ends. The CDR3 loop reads CASKIDSHPRTGELFF. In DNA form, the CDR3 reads TGTGCCAGCAAAATTGACAGCCACCCCCGTACGGGGGAGCTGTTTTTT.